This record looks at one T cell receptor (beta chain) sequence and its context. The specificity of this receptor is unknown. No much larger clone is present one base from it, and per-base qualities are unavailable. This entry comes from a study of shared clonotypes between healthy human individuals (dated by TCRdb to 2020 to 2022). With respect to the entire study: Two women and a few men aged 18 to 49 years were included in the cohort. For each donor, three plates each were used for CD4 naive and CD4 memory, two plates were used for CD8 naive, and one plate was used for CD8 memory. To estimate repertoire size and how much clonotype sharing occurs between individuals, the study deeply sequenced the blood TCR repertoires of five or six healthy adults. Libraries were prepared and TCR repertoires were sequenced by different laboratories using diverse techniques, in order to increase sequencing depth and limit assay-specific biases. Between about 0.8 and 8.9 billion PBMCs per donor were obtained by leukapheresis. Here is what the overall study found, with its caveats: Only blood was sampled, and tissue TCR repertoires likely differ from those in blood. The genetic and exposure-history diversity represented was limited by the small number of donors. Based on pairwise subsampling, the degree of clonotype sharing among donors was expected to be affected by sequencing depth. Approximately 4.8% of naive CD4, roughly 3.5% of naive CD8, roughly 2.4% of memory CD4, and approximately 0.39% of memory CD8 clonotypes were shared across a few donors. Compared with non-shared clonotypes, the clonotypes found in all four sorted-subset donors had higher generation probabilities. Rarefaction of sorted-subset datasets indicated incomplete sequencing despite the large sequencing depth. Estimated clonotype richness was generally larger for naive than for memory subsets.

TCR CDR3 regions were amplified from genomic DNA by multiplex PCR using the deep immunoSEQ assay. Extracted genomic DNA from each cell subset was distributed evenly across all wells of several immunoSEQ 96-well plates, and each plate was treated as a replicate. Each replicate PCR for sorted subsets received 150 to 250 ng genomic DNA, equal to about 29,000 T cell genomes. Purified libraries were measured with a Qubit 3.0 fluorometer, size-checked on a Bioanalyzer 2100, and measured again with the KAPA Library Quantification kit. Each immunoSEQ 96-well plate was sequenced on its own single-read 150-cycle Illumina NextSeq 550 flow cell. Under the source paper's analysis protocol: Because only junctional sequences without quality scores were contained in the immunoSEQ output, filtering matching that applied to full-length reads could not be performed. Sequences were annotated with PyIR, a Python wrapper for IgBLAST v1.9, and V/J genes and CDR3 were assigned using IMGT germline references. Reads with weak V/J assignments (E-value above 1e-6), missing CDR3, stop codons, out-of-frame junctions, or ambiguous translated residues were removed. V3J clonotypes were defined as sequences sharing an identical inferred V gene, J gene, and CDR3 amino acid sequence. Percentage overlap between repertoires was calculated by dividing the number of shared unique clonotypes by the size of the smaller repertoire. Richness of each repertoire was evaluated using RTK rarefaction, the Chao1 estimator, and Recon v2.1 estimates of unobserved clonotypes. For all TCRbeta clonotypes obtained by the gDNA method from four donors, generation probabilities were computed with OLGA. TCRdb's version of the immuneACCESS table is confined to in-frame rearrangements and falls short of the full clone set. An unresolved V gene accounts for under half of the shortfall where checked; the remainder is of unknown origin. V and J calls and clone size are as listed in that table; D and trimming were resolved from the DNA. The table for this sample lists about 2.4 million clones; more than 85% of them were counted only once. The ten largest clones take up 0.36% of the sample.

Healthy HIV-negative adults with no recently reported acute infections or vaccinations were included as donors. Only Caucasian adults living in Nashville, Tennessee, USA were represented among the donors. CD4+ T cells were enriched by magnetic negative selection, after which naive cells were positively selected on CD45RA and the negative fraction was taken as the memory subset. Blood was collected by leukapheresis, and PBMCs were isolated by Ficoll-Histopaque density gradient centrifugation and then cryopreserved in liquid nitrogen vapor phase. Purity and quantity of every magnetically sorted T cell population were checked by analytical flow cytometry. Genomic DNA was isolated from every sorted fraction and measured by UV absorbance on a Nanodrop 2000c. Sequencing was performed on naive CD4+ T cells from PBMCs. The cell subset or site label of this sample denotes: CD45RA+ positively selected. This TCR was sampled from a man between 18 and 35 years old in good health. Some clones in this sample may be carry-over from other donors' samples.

The CDR3 protein sequence reads: CASSGQGTGANVLTF. The DNA reads as follows: TGTGCCAGCAGTGGACAGGGGACCGGGGCCAACGTCCTGACTTTC. The chain joins TRBV2 to TRBJ2-6; 8 bases in the junction line up with TRBD1. From its cysteine to its phenylalanine, the CDR3 spans 15 amino acids. Only CDR3 DNA remains: 45 bases, in frame from the first base. Sequences SNHLY (CDR1) and FYNNEI (CDR2) are obtained from the germline V gene. Trimmed from V: 4 bases; trimmed from J: 4 bases; junction bases lacking a gene match: 3.